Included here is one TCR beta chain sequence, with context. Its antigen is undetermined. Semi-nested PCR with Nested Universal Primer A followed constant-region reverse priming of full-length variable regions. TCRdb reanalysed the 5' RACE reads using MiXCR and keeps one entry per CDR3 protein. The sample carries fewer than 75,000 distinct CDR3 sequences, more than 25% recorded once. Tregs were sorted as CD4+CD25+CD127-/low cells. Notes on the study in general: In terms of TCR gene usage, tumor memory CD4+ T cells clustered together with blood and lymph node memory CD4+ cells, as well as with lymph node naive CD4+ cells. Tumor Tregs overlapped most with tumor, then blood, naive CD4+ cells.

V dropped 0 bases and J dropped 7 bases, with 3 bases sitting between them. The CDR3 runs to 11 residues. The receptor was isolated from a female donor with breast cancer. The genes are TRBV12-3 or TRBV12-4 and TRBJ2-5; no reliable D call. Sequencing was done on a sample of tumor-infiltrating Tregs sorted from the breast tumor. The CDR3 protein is CASSLAGTQYF. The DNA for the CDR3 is TGTGCCAGCAGTTTAGCAGGGACCCAGTACTTC.